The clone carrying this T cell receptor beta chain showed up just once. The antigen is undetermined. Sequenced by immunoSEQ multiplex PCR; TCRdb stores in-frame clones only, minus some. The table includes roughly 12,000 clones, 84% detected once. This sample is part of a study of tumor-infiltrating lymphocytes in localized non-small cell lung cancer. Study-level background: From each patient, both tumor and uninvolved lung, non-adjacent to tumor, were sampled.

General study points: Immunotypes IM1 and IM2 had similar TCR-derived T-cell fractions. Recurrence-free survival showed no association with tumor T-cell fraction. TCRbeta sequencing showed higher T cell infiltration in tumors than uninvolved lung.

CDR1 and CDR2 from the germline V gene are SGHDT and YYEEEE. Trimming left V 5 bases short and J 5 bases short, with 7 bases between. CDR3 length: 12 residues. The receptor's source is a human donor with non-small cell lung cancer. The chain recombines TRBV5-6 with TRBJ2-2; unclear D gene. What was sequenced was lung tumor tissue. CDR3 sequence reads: CASRPGTGELFF. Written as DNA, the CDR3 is TGTGCCAGCAGACCCGGGACCGGGGAGCTGTTTTTT.